This TCR beta chain was identified during a study of cytomegalovirus exposure and HLA in healthy donors. Study findings and constraints: Most sequenced TCRs were rare (though some public TCRs occurred in many donors).

Trimming stripped 6 bases from V and 5 bases from J, with 15 bases between. This CDR3 is 14 amino acids long. The germline CDR1 and CDR2 sequences are ENHRY and SYGVKD. Vbeta (60) and Jbeta (13) primers were used in the PCR. Data came from immunoSEQ multiplex PCR; TCRdb stores just in-frame clones and leaves some out. The repertoire consists of more than 85,000 clones, with about 60% occurring once and the leading ten covering roughly 6%. With regard to this clone: The antigen is undetermined.

Despite likely unrecorded immune exposures, the donors were nominally healthy at the time of sampling. What was sequenced was PBMCs. The TCR originated in a woman between 25 and 40 years old in good health and CMV-seronegative. V gene TRBV10-3 combines with J gene TRBJ2-3, with TRBD1 as a possible D gene (6 bases). The CDR3 loop reads CAISGPKGGDTQYF. The CDR3 DNA is TGTGCCATCAGCGGACCGAAAGGGGGAGATACGCAGTATTTT.